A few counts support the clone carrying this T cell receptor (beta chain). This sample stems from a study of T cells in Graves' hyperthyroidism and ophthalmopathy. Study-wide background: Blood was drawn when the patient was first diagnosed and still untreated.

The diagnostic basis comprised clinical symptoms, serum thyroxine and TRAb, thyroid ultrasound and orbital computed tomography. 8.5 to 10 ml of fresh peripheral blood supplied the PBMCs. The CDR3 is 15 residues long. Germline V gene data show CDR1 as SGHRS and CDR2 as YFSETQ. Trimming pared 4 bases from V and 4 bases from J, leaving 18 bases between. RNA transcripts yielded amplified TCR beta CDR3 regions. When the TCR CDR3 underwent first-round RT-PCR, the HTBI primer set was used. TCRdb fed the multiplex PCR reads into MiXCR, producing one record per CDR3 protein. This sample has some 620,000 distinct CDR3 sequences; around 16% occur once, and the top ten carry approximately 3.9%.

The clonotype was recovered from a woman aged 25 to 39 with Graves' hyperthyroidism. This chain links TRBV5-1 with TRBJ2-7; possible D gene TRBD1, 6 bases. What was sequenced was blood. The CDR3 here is CASSQDPTGKYEQYF. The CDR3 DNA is TGCGCCAGCAGCCAAGATCCCACAGGGAAATACGAGCAGTACTTC.